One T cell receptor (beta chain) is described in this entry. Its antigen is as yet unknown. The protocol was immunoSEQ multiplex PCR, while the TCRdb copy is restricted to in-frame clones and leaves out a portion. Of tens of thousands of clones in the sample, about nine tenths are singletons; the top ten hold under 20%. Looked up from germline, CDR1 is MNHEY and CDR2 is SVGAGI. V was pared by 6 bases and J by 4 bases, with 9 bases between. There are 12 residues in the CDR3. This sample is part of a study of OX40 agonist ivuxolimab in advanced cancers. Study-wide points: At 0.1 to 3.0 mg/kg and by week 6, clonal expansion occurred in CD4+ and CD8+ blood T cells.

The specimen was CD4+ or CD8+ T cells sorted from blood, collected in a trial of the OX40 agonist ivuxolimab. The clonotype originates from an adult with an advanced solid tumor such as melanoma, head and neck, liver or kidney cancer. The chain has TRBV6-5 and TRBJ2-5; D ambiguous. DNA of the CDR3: TGTGCCAGCAGCCGCCATGGAGAGACCCAGTACTTC. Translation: CASSRHGETQYF.